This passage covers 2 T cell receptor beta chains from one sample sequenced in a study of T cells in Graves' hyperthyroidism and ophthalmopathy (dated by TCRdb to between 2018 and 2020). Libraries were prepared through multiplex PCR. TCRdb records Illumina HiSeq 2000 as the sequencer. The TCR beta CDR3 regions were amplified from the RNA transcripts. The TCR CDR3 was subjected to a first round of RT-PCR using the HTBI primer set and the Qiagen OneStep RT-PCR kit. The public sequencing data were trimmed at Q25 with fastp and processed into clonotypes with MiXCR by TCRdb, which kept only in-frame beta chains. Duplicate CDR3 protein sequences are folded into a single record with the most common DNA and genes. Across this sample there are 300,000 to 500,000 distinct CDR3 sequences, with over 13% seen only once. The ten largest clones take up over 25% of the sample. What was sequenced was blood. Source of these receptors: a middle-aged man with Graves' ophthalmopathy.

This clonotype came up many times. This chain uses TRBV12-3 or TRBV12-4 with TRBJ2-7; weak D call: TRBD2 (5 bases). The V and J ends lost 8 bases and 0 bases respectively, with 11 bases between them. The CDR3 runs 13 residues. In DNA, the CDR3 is TGTGCCAGCGCCCAGAGCGGCTCCTACGAGCAGTACTTC. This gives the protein CASAQSGSYEQYF.

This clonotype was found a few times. CDR3 protein: CASSSTKYEQYF. CDR3 in DNA: TGTGCCAGCTCGTCCACTAAATACGAGCAGTACTTC. The chain joins TRBV2 to TRBJ2-7, with D unclear. The germline gives CDR1 SNHLY, CDR2 FYNNEI. The CDR3 has 12 amino acids. Trimming removed 8 bases from V and 4 bases from J, with 12 bases in between.